The 28 T cell receptor beta chains listed next were all sequenced from one sample in a study of CD8+ T cells in alopecia areata. Reverse transcription of extracted RNA yielded cDNA, which provided the sequencing template. Here immunoSEQ multiplex PCR was the method, and the copy in TCRdb shows in-frame clones only, minus some. Here the sample spans 80,000 to 100,000 clones, 40% to 45% being singletons. The sample consisted of CD4+ T cells sorted from blood. These receptors were taken from a human donor with alopecia areata.

This clone was seen only a few times. The V gene is TRBV29-1, the J gene TRBJ1-1, with D perhaps TRBD1 (5 bases). This CDR3 is built from 13 residues. The V end lost 6 bases, the J end lost 2 bases, and 13 bases lay between the germline ends. The germline V gene has CDR1 SQVTM and CDR2 ANQGSEA. CDR3 loop: CSVAGTANTEAFF. In nucleotides, the CDR3 is TGCAGCGTAGCCGGGACGGCTAACACTGAAGCTTTCTTT.

The chain couples TRBV29-1 to TRBJ2-2; TRBD2 aligns across 10 bases. The junction had 5 bases not matched to a gene; V was cut back by 5 bases and J by 5 bases. Looked up from germline, CDR1 is SQVTM and CDR2 is ANQGSEA. The length of the CDR3 is 14 residues. CDR3 region: CSVIAGGGTGELFF. CDR3 nucleotides: TGCAGCGTTATAGCGGGAGGAGGGACCGGGGAGCTGTTTTTT.

This clone has only a few counts. The V call is TRBV29-1, the J call TRBJ2-2; the D gene is possibly TRBD2 (6 bases). V was trimmed by 5 bases and J by 4 bases, leaving 14 bases between them. Germline loops: CDR1 SQVTM, CDR2 ANQGSEA. The CDR3 contains 14 residues. CDR3 sequence: CSVNPAGPTGELFF. The CDR3, as DNA: TGCAGCGTTAACCCTGCGGGACCCACCGGGGAGCTGTTTTTT.

In its sample, this clone was seen a few times. J is TRBJ2-1 and V is TRBV29-1, with no clear D. Trimming removed 7 bases at V and 4 bases at J, with 8 bases between. The CDR3 runs to 11 residues. CDR1 SQVTM and CDR2 ANQGSEA come from the germline V gene. CDR3 coding DNA: TGCAGCGGGGATTTTTACAATGAGCAGTTCTTC. Translated: CSGDFYNEQFF.

As regards this clone: Other DNA sequences in this sample translate to the same CDR3. This chain uses TRBV2 with TRBJ2-7, with TRBD1 matching 11 bases. The CDR3 sequence is 12 residues long. CDR1 and CDR2 from the germline V gene are SNHLY and FYNNEI. Trimming at V came to 10 bases and at J to 2 bases, leaving 1 base not matched to a gene. In nucleotides, the CDR3 is TGTGCCACGGGACAGGGGGCCTACGAGCAGTACTTC. It specifies CATGQGAYEQYF.

The rearrangement joins TRBV7-8 to TRBJ2-5; D is unresolved. The germline V gene encodes CDR1 SGHVS and CDR2 FQNEAQ. This CDR3 comprises 16 residues. Between the trimmed V and J ends, which lost 5 bases and 2 bases, there was a span of 18 bases. The DNA for the CDR3 is TGTGCCAGCAGCCCCCCGTCCGTGGGCGCTCAAGAGACCCAGTACTTC. The encoded protein is CASSPPSVGAQETQYF.

This clone has only a few counts. CDR3 sequence: CSVEAGPGGTDTQYF. The CDR3 nucleotides read TGCAGCGTTGAGGCAGGACCCGGTGGGACAGATACGCAGTATTTT. The V call is TRBV29-1, the J call TRBJ2-3; D gene uncertain. CDR1 is SQVTM, CDR2 ANQGSEA, per germline. The CDR3 contains 15 residues. Trimming pared 3 bases from V and 3 bases from J, leaving 16 bases between.

The table lists this clone with a few counts. The chain employs TRBV29-1 and TRBJ2-2, with D possibly matching TRBD1 (5 bases). The CDR3 is made up of 12 amino acids. V dropped 1 base and J dropped 8 bases, with 8 bases sitting between them. Germline values: CDR1 SQVTM, CDR2 ANQGSEA. DNA for the CDR3: TGCAGCGTTGAAGGGGGCGAGGGGGAGCTGTTTTTT. Encoded protein: CSVEGGEGELFF.

The chain joins TRBV7-9 to TRBJ2-5; a weak D match, TRBD2 (5 bases). Trimming removed 5 bases from V and 5 bases from J, with 18 bases in between. This CDR3 has 15 residues. Per the germline V gene, CDR1 is SEHNR and CDR2 is FQNEAQ (reference sequence). CDR3 in amino acids: CASSGRPNWEETQYF. The CDR3 DNA follows: TGTGCCAGCAGCGGAAGGCCAAATTGGGAGGAGACCCAGTACTTC.

This clone appeared once. The V and J genes are TRBV29-1 and TRBJ1-2; weak D call: TRBD1 (5 bases). V lost 5 bases and J 5 bases, leaving 18 bases between the germline ends. This CDR3 region has 14 residues. Germline V gene data show CDR1 as SQVTM and CDR2 as ANQGSEA. The CDR3 DNA is TGCAGCGTTACGGGGCGGGCAGCCCAGTATGGCTACACCTTC. It yields the protein CSVTGRAAQYGYTF. Full variable domain (missing parts from reference TRBV29-1 and TRBJ1-2): SAVISQKPSRDICQRGTSLTIQCQVDSQVTMMFWYRQQPGQSLTLIATANQGSEATYESGFVIDKFPISRPNLTFSTLTVSNMSPEDSSIYLCSVTGRAAQYGYTFGSGTRLTVV.

This clone has only a few counts. A much larger clone is a single base away; this may be a read error. In the same sample, other DNA sequences code for this CDR3. This chain connects TRBV28 to TRBJ1-1; D gene uncertain. Germline V gene sequence: CDR1 MDHEN, CDR2 SYDVKM. Trimming removed 5 bases from V and 2 bases from J, with 3 bases in between. This CDR3 is 11 amino acids long. This CDR3 reads CASSVNTEAFF. In DNA form, the CDR3 reads TGTGCCAGCAGTGTTAACACTGAAGCTTTCTTT.

This clone was seen a handful of times. Other nucleotide sequences from this sample produce the same CDR3. The V call is TRBV7-3, the J call TRBJ2-2, with a weak D call TRBD2 (6 bases). The CDR3 length is 15 residues. CDR1 is SGHTA and CDR2 is FQGTGA in the germline V gene. Trimming stripped 2 bases from V and 3 bases from J, with 10 bases between. CDR3 residues: CASSLYGGDTGELFF. CDR3 nucleotides: TGTGCCAGCAGCTTATACGGGGGAGACACCGGGGAGCTGTTTTTT.

The genes are TRBV7-8 and TRBJ2-5; D gene unclear. The V end was cut by 5 bases, the J end by 2 bases, with 12 bases between. The CDR3 loop spans 14 amino acids. Germline V gene lookup returns CDR1 SGHVS and CDR2 FQNEAQ. The CDR3 sequence: CASSPLLQQETQYF. The DNA of the CDR3 is TGTGCCAGCAGCCCCCTCCTGCAGCAAGAGACCCAGTACTTC.

The chain couples TRBV29-1 to TRBJ2-5, with D possibly matching TRBD1 (5 bases). Germline V gene lookup returns CDR1 SQVTM and CDR2 ANQGSEA. CDR3 length: 13 amino acids. V lost 1 base to trimming and J lost 7 bases, with 13 bases between them. CDR3 DNA sequence: TGCAGCGTTGAAGTACAGGACCTAGGGACCCAGTACTTC. Translation gives CSVEVQDLGTQYF.

V usage is TRBV2 and J usage is TRBJ2-5; possible D gene TRBD1, 6 bases. V lost 6 bases and J 1 base, leaving 9 bases between the germline ends. CDR1 is SNHLY, CDR2 FYNNEI, per germline. This CDR3 contains 13 residues. For the CDR3, the DNA is TGTGCCAGCAGAAAGGACAGCCAAGAGACCCAGTACTTC. Translating gives CASRKDSQETQYF.

The rearrangement links TRBV7-8 to TRBJ2-1, with no clear D. Germline CDR1 SGHVS, CDR2 FQNEAQ. The length of the CDR3 is 11 residues. Trimming cost V 4 bases and J 7 bases, with 5 bases left between them. In DNA form, the CDR3 reads TGTGCCAGCAGCTCTACGAATGAGCAGTTCTTC. The encoded protein is CASSSTNEQFF.

The J gene is TRBJ2-5, the V gene TRBV11-2, with D perhaps TRBD2 (5 bases). The CDR3 spans 15 residues. Germline V gene data show CDR1 as SGHAT and CDR2 as FQNNGV. Trimming shortened V by 5 bases and J by 7 bases, and 20 bases separated the two germline ends. The CDR3 sequence is CASSQDGAGGRTQYF. The CDR3 nucleotides read TGTGCCAGCAGCCAAGACGGAGCCGGCGGGCGGACCCAGTACTTC.

The chain is built from TRBV5-1 and TRBJ1-2, with D perhaps TRBD1 (5 bases). From germline, CDR1 is SGHRS and CDR2 YFSETQ. The V and J ends lost 3 bases and 7 bases respectively, with 16 bases between them. There are 14 residues in the CDR3. Written as DNA, the CDR3 is TGCGCCAGCAGCTACAGCGGGGCACTTTCTGGCTACACCTTC. This sequence encodes CASSYSGALSGYTF.

The chain employs TRBV28 and TRBJ1-2, with D perhaps TRBD1 (5 bases). Germline CDR1 and CDR2: MDHEN and SYDVKM. The length of the CDR3 is 14 residues. V lost 6 bases and J 4 bases, leaving 15 bases between the germline ends. CDR3 coding DNA: TGTGCCAGCAGAGTTTCGGGAGGGGCCTATGGCTACACCTTC. This sequence encodes CASRVSGGAYGYTF.

J is TRBJ2-5 and V is TRBV7-2; the match to TRBD2 covers 16 bases. This CDR3 spans 17 amino acids. J was trimmed by 4 bases and V by 5 bases; bases with no gene match: 7. The germline V gene has CDR1 SGHTA and CDR2 FQGNSA. For the CDR3, the DNA is TGTGCCAGCAGCCCCGGGACTAGCGGGAGGGCCGTAGAGACCCAGTACTTC. Protein product: CASSPGTSGRAVETQYF.

This clone showed up just a few times. The chain uses TRBV19 and TRBJ1-2, with a weak D call TRBD1 (5 bases). The germline CDR1 and CDR2 sequences are LNHDA and SQIVND (reference sequence). Trimming left V 8 bases short and J 4 bases short, with 14 bases between. There are 13 residues in the CDR3. The CDR3 sequence: CASHPSGTYGYTF. For the CDR3, the DNA is TGTGCCAGTCATCCTTCCGGGACCTATGGCTACACCTTC. The full variable domain, completed using reference TRBV19 and TRBJ1-2, is DGGITQSPKYLFRKEGQNVTLSCEQNLNHDAMYWYRQDPGQGLRLIYYSQIVNDFQKGDIAEGYSVSREKKESFPLTVTSAQKNPTAFYLCASHPSGTYGYTFGSGTRLTVV.

The genes are TRBV30 and TRBJ1-1; no clear D. This CDR3 has 13 residues. Germline lookup yields CDR1 GTSNPN and CDR2 SVGIG (reference sequence). The germline V and J ends were trimmed by 2 bases and 1 base, with 8 bases remaining between them. The CDR3 coding sequence is TGTGCCTGGAGTTATAACCAGAACACTGAAGCTTTCTTT. This gives the protein CAWSYNQNTEAFF.

V usage is TRBV29-1 and J usage is TRBJ2-3, with D maybe TRBD2 (5 bases). The CDR3 has 14 residues. Germline-derived CDR1 and CDR2 are SQVTM and ANQGSEA. V was shortened by 0 bases and J by 6 bases, with 13 bases between the two germline ends. CDR3 nucleotide sequence: TGCAGCGTTGAAGAGGGCGGTAGCGTGGATACGCAGTATTTT. Its translation is CSVEEGGSVDTQYF.

The V and J genes are TRBV28 and TRBJ2-1; the match to TRBD1 covers 7 bases. Germline V gene sequence: CDR1 MDHEN, CDR2 SYDVKM. CDR3 length: 13 residues. V shed 5 bases, J shed 7 bases, and the junction held 5 bases outside the gene matches. The CDR3 region has the DNA TGTGCCAGCAGTGGACAGGTTCTGAATGAGCAGTTCTTC. Residues: CASSGQVLNEQFF.

The rearrangement uses TRBV4-3 and TRBJ2-1, with D unclear. V was trimmed by 0 bases and J by 10 bases, leaving 10 bases between them. Germline V gives CDR1 LGHNA, CDR2 YSLEER. CDR3 size: 13 residues. The CDR3 sequence: CASSQDRYGEQFF. The CDR3 DNA reads TGCGCCAGCAGCCAAGATAGGTACGGAGAGCAGTTCTTC.

The J gene is TRBJ1-2, the V gene TRBV18; possible D gene TRBD1, 6 bases. Germline CDR1 reads KGHSH; CDR2 reads LQKENI. V was clipped by 5 bases and J by 6 bases, with 19 bases between them. The CDR3 length is 15 residues. CDR3 amino acids: CASSSNRVTFDGYTF. The CDR3, as DNA: TGTGCCAGCTCATCCAACAGGGTTACGTTCGATGGCTACACCTTC.

V usage is TRBV29-1 and J usage is TRBJ2-1; TRBD2 agrees at 8 bases. Germline V gene sequence: CDR1 SQVTM, CDR2 ANQGSEA. V shed 7 bases and J 12 bases; nucleotides not matched to a gene: 11. There are 12 residues in the CDR3. The CDR3 here is CSALAGGKGQFF. The CDR3 DNA sequence: TGCAGCGCTCTCGCGGGGGGAAAAGGGCAGTTCTTC.

This clone came up a few times. The genes are TRBV28 and TRBJ1-1; D possibly corresponds to TRBD1 (6 bases). Deletions cut 4 bases from V and 7 bases from J, with 10 bases between. The CDR3 extends over 12 amino acids. CDR1 is MDHEN, CDR2 SYDVKM, per germline. The chain's CDR3 is CASSSYRDEAFF. DNA of the CDR3: TGTGCCAGCAGTTCATACAGGGATGAAGCTTTCTTT.